This record covers a single T cell receptor (beta chain). TCR beta chains were sequenced at survey level with immunoSEQ. Repertoires were generated with immunoSEQ multiplex PCR, while TCRdb's copy carries only in-frame clones and drops some. In the table there are some 70,000 clones, 93% of which are singletons. This CDR3 has 15 amino acids. Between the trimmed V and J ends, which lost 5 bases and 0 bases, there was a span of 11 bases. Germline CDR1 MNHEY, CDR2 SVGEGT. The V call is TRBV6-2 or TRBV6-3, the J call TRBJ1-5; D gene ambiguous. The sequence came from a man aged 35-49 years with rheumatoid arthritis. Sample: PBMCs. CDR3 bases: TGTGCCAGCAGTCTCGGGGTCAATAGCAATCAGCCCCAGCATTTT. Its protein product is CASSLGVNSNQPQHF.